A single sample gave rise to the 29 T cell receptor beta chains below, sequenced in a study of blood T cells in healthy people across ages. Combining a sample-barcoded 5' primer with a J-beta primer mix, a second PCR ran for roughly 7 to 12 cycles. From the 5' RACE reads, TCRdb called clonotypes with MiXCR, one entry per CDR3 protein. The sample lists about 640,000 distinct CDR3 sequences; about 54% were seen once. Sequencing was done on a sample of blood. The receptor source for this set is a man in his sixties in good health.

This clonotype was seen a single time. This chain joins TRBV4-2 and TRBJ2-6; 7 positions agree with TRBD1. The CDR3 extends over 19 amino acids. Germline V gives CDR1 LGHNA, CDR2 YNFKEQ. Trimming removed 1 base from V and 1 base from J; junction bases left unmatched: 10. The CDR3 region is CASSQGWHRGSSGANVLTF. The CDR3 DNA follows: TGTGCCAGCAGCCAAGGTTGGCACAGGGGCTCTTCTGGGGCCAACGTCCTGACTTTC.

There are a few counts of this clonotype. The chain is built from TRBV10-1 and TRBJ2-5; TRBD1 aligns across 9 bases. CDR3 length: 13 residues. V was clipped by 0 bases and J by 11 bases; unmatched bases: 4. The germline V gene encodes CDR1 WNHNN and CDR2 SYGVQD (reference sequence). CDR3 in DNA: TGCGCCAGCAGTGAGTCGATACAGGGGGCGCAGTACTTC. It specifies CASSESIQGAQYF.

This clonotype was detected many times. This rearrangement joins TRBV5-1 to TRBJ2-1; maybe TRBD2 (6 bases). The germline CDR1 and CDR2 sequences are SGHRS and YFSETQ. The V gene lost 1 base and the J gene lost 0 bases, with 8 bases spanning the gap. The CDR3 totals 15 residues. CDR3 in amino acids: CASSLLGGSYNEQFF. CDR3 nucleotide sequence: TGCGCCAGCAGCTTGCTGGGGGGCTCCTACAATGAGCAGTTCTTC.

CDR3 protein: CSVEPASGATDTQYF. The DNA for the CDR3 is TGCAGCGTTGAACCGGCTAGCGGGGCTACAGATACGCAGTATTTT. The chain employs TRBV29-1 and TRBJ2-3; 9 nucleotides match TRBD2. This CDR3 is 15 amino acids long. The ends lost 2 bases at V and 3 bases at J; junction bases unmatched: 6. The germline gives CDR1 SQVTM, CDR2 ANQGSEA.

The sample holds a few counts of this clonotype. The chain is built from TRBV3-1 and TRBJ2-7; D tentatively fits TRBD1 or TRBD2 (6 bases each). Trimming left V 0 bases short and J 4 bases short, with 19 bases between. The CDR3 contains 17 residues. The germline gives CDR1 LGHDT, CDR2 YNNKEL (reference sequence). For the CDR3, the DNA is TGTGCCAGCAGCCAAGAGCCGGGGGCGAACTTAATTTACGAGCAGTACTTC. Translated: CASSQEPGANLIYEQYF.

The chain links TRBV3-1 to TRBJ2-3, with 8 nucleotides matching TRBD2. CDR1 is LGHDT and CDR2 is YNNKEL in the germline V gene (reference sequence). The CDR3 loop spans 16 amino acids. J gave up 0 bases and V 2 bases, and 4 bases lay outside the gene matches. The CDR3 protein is CASSQNIAGSTDTQYF. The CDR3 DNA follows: TGTGCCAGCAGCCAAAATATAGCGGGAAGCACAGATACGCAGTATTTT.

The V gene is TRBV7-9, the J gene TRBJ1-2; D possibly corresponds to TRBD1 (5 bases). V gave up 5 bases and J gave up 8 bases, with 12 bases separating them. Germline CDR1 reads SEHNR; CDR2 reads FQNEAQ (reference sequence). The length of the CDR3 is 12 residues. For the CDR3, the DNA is TGTGCCAGCAGCCCAATGGGGGACGGCTACACCTTC. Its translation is CASSPMGDGYTF.

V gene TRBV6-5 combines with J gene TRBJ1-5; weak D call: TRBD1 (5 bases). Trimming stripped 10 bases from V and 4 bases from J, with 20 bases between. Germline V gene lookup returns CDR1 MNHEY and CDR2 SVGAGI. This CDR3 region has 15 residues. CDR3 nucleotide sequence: TGTGCCAACAGACTTAAAGGGGCCCTAAATCAGCCCCAGCATTTT. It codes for CANRLKGALNQPQHF.

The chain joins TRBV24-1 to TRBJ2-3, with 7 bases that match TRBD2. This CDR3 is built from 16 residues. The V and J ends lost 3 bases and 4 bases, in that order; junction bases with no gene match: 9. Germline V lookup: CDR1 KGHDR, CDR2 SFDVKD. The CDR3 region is CATSDAGRANSDTQYF. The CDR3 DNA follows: TGTGCCACCAGTGATGCAGGGAGGGCTAACTCAGATACGCAGTATTTT.

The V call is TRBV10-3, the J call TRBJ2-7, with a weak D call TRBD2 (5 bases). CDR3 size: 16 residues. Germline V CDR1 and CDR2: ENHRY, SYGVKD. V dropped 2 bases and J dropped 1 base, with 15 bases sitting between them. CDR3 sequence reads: CAISELPGIGSYEQYF. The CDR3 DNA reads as TGTGCCATCAGTGAGCTCCCCGGGATCGGGTCCTACGAGCAGTACTTC.

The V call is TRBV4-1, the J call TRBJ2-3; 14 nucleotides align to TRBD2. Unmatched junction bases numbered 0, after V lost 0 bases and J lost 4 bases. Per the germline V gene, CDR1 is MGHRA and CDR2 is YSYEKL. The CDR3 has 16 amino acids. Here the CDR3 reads CASSQEGLAGADTQYF. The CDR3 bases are TGCGCCAGCAGCCAAGAGGGACTAGCGGGAGCAGATACGCAGTATTTT.

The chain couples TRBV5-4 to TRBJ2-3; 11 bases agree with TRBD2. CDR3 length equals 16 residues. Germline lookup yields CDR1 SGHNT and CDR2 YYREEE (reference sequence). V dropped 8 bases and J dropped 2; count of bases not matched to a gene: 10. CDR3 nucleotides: TGTGCCAGTAATACTCTAGCGGGAGGACCCACAGATACGCAGTATTTT. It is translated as CASNTLAGGPTDTQYF.

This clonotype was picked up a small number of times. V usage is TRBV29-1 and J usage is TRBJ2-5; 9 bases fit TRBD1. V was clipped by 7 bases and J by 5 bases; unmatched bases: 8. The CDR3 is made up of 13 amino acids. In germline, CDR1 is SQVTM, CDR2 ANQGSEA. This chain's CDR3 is CSGTRTGVETQYF. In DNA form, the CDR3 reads TGCAGCGGCACTCGGACAGGGGTCGAGACCCAGTACTTC.

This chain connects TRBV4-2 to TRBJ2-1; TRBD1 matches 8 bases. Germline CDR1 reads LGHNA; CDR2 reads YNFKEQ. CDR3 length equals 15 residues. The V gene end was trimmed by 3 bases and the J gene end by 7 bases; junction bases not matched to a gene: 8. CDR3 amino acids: CASSQGTGRTNEQFF. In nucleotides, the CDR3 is TGTGCCAGCAGCCAGGGGACAGGTAGGACGAATGAGCAGTTCTTC.

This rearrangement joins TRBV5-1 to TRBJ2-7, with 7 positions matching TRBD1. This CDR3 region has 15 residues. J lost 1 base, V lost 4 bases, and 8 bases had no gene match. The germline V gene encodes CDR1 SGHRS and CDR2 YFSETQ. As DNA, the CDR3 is TGCGCCAGCAGCACGACAGGGCCCCCTTCCTACGAGCAGTACTTC. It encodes CASSTTGPPSYEQYF.

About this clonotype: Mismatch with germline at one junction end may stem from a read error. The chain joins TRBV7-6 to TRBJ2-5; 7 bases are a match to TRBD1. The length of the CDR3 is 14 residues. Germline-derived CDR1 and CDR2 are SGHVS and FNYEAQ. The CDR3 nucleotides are TGTACCAGCAGCCCCGACAGGGTATCAGAGACCCAGTACTTC. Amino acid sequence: CTSSPDRVSETQYF.

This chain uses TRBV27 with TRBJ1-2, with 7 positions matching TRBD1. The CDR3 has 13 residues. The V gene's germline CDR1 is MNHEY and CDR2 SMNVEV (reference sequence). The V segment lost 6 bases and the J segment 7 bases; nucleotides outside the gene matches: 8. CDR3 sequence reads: CASSRGQDFGYTF. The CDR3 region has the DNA TGTGCCAGCAGCCGCGGACAGGATTTTGGCTACACCTTC.

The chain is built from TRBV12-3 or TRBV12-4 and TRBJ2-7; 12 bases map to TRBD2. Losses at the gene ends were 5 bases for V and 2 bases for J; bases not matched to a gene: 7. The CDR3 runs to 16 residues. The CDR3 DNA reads TGTGCCAGCAGTCCCCTCACTAGCGGGGGGCCCTACGAGCAGTACTTC. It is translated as CASSPLTSGGPYEQYF.

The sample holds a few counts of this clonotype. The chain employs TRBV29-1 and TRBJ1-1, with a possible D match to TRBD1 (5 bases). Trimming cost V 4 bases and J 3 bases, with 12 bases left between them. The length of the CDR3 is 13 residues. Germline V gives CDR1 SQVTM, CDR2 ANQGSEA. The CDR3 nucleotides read TGCAGCGTTGGGGTCGGAGGGGACACTGAAGCTTTCTTT. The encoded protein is CSVGVGGDTEAFF.

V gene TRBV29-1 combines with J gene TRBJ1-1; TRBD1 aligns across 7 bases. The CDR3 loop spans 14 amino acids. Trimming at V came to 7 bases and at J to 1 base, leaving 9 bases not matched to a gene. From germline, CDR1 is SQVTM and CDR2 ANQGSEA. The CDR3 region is CSGAQGTTNTEAFF. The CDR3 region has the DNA TGCAGCGGTGCACAGGGGACGACGAACACTGAAGCTTTCTTT. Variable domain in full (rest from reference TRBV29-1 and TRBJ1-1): SAVISQKPSRDICQRGTSLTIQCQVDSQVTMMFWYRQQPGQSLTLIATANQGSEATYESGFVIDKFPISRPNLTFSTLTVSNMSPEDSSIYLCSGAQGTTNTEAFFGQGTRLTVV.

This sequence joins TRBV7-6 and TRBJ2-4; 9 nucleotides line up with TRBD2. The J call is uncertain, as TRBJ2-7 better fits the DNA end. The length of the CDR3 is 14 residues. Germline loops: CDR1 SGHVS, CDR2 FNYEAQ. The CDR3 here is CASSPGLATYEQYF. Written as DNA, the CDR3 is TGTGCCAGCAGCCCGGGACTAGCAACCTACGAGCAGTACTTC.

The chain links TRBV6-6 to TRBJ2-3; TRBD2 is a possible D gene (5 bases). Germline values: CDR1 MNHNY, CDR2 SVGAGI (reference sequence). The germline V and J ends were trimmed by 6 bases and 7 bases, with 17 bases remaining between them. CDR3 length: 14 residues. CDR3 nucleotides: TGTGCCAGCAGCGGGGAGCCCCCAACCAATACGCAGTATTTT. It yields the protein CASSGEPPTNTQYF.

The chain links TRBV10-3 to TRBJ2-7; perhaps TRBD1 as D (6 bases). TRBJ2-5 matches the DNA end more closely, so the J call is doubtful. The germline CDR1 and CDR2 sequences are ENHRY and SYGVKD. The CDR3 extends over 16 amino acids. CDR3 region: CAISESPRTAGETQYF. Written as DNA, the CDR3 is TGTGCCATCAGTGAGTCGCCCCGGACAGCTGGGGAGACCCAGTACTTC.

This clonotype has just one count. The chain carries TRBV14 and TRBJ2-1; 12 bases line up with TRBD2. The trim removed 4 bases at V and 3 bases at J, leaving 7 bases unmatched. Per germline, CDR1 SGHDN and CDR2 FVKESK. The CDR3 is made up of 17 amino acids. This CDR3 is CASSPRTSGAIYNEQFF. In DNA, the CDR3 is TGTGCCAGCAGCCCGAGGACTAGCGGGGCCATCTACAATGAGCAGTTCTTC.

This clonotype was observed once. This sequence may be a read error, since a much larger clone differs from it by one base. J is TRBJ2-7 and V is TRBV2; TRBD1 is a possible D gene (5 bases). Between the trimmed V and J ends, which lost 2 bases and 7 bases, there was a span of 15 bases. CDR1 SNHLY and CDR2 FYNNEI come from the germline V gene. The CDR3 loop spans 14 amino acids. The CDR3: CASSERGSVHEQYF. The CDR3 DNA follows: TGTGCCAGCAGTGAAAGGGGCTCGGTCCATGAGCAGTACTTC.

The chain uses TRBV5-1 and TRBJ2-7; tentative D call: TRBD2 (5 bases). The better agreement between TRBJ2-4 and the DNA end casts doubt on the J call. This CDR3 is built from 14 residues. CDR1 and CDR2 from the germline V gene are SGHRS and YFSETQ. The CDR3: CASSLGGFENIQYF. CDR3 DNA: TGCGCCAGCAGCTTGGGAGGGTTCGAAAACATTCAGTACTTC.

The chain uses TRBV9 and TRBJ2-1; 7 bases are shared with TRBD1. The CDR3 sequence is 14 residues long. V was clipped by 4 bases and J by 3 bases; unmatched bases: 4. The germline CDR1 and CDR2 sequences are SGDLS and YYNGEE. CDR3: CASSKTGNYNEQFF. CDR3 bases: TGTGCCAGCAGCAAGACAGGGAACTACAATGAGCAGTTCTTC.

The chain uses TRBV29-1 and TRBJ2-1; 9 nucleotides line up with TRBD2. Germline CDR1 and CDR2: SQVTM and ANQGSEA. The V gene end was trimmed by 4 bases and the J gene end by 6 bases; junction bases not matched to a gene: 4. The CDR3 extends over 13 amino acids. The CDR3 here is CSVVAGDPNEQFF. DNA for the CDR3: TGCAGCGTTGTAGCGGGGGATCCCAATGAGCAGTTCTTC.

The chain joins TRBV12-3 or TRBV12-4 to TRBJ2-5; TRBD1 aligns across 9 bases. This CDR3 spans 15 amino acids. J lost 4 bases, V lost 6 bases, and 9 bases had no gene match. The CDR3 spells CASRAGTGPRETQYF. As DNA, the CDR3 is TGTGCCAGCAGGGCTGGGACAGGGCCACGAGAGACCCAGTACTTC.